The 20 T cell receptor beta chains listed next were all sequenced from one sample in a study of blood T cell repertoires in COVID-19. Clones were sequenced by immunoSEQ multiplex PCR, and TCRdb holds only the in-frame ones, with some missing. Of around 200,000 clones listed, roughly 80% are singletons. Sequenced input: peripheral blood. These receptors were collected from a woman aged 45 to 65 with acute or convalescent COVID-19.

V and J are TRBV12-5 and TRBJ1-1; D ambiguous. Trimming removed 1 base from V and 1 base from J, with 4 bases in between. CDR1 LGHNT and CDR2 FRNRAP come from the germline V gene. CDR3 length equals 13 residues. CDR3 sequence reads: CASGLGGNTEAFF. Written as DNA, the CDR3 is TGTGCTAGTGGTTTGGGAGGGAACACTGAAGCTTTCTTT.

This clone turned up a few times. The V call is TRBV2, the J call TRBJ2-2; 7 bases map to TRBD1. Per germline, CDR1 SNHLY and CDR2 FYNNEI. V dropped 6 bases and J dropped 4; count of bases not matched to a gene: 8. The CDR3 totals 15 residues. The CDR3 spells CASRPDRAGTGELFF. The CDR3 DNA follows: TGTGCCAGCAGACCCGACAGGGCGGGCACCGGGGAGCTGTTTTTT. Together with reference TRBV2 and TRBJ2-2, the CDR3 gives the full variable domain: EPEVTQTPSHQVTQMGQEVILRCVPISNHLYFYWYRQILGQKVEFLVSFYNNEISEKSEIFDDQFSVERPDGSNFTLKIRSTKLEDSAMYFCASRPDRAGTGELFFGEGSRLTVL.

The chain couples TRBV18 to TRBJ1-1; D is ambiguous. Germline lookup yields CDR1 KGHSH and CDR2 LQKENI. This CDR3 is built from 13 residues. Deletions cut 9 bases from V and 1 base from J, with 12 bases between. DNA for the CDR3: TGTGCCAGTTCCAGGTCTCGGAACACTGAAGCTTTCTTT. This gives the protein CASSRSRNTEAFF.

The chain uses TRBV6-1 and TRBJ2-2; D may be TRBD2 (5 bases). The CDR3 is 16 residues long. With 3 bases removed from V and 6 bases from J, the gap between germline ends came to 17 bases. The germline V gene encodes CDR1 MNHNS and CDR2 SASEGT. The chain's CDR3 is CASSDRVGLGPGELFF. The CDR3 DNA reads as TGTGCCAGCAGTGATCGAGTAGGACTTGGGCCCGGGGAGCTGTTTTTT.

The CDR3 region has the DNA TGCGCCAGCAGTGGACAGAGATACTACGAGCAGTACTTC. Translation: CASSGQRYYEQYF. The J gene is TRBJ2-7, the V gene TRBV10-1; a possible D gene is TRBD1 (5 bases). V lost 4 bases and J 3 bases, leaving 10 bases between the germline ends. The CDR3 is 13 amino acids. Germline V gene lookup returns CDR1 WNHNN and CDR2 SYGVQD (reference sequence).

There are a few counts of this clone. The chain recombines TRBV12-5 with TRBJ2-7, with 8 bases fitting TRBD1. Germline assignment: CDR1 LGHNT and CDR2 FRNRAP. V dropped 5 bases and J dropped 4; count of bases not matched to a gene: 4. The CDR3 has 13 amino acids. The DNA for the CDR3 is TGTGCTAGTGGTCCAGACAGGGGTTACGAGCAGTACTTC. Translation gives CASGPDRGYEQYF.

This clone occurred a few times. The V and J genes are TRBV24-1 and TRBJ2-1; 13 bases fit TRBD2. The CDR3 is 15 residues long. Germline loops: CDR1 KGHDR, CDR2 SFDVKD. V dropped 9 bases and J dropped 8; count of bases not matched to a gene: 9. The CDR3 bases are TGTGCCACCCGACGAACTAGCGGGGGGGCCCATGAGCAGTTCTTC. It translates to CATRRTSGGAHEQFF.

The rearrangement uses TRBV6-5 and TRBJ2-7, with D maybe TRBD2 (6 bases). The CDR3 is made up of 13 amino acids. V gave up 7 bases and J gave up 3 bases, with 13 bases separating them. Germline assignment: CDR1 MNHEY and CDR2 SVGAGI. The CDR3 nucleotides read TGTGCCAGCACTCAGGGACTCTACTACGAGCAGTACTTC. Encoded protein: CASTQGLYYEQYF.

V usage is TRBV4-2 and J usage is TRBJ1-5, with 10 positions matching TRBD1. The CDR3 length is 17 residues. Trimming cost V 1 base and J 0 bases; bases outside gene matches: 3. Germline V gene lookup returns CDR1 LGHNA and CDR2 YNFKEQ. The CDR3 DNA sequence: TGTGCCAGCAGCCAAGGGACAGGGGGAGTTAGCAATCAGCCCCAGCATTTT. Protein: CASSQGTGGVSNQPQHF.

The chain joins TRBV28 to TRBJ2-7, with D tentatively TRBD1 (5 bases). V lost 1 base and J 9 bases, leaving 10 bases between the germline ends. Germline V gene sequence: CDR1 MDHEN, CDR2 SYDVKM. The CDR3 extends over 12 amino acids. The CDR3 DNA reads TGTGCCAGCAGTTTATTTCAGGGCGGGCAGTACTTC. This codes for CASSLFQGGQYF.

The V gene is TRBV9, the J gene TRBJ1-1, with 7 positions matching TRBD1. Germline lookup yields CDR1 SGDLS and CDR2 YYNGEE. V shed 3 bases, J shed 5 bases, and the junction held 10 bases outside the gene matches. The CDR3 is 15 residues long. Here the CDR3 DNA reads TGTGCCAGCAGCGACAGACAGGGCGTCAGGACTGAAGCTTTCTTT. Its translation: CASSDRQGVRTEAFF.

CDR3 loop: CASSLDFGTEAFF. The CDR3 region has the DNA TGTGCCAGCAGCTTAGATTTCGGGACTGAAGCTTTCTTT. V is TRBV11-2 and J is TRBJ1-1; D is unclear. The CDR3 totals 13 residues. Trimming pared 0 bases from V and 5 bases from J, leaving 7 bases between. Germline V gene sequence: CDR1 SGHAT, CDR2 FQNNGV.

Here the CDR3 DNA reads TGTGCCAGCAGCTGGACTAGCGGGAGAGGAGATACGCAGTATTTT. Amino acid sequence: CASSWTSGRGDTQYF. The chain couples TRBV7-2 to TRBJ2-3; 13 bases are shared with TRBD2. V trimming: 4 bases; J trimming: 5 bases; junction bases outside the gene matches: 3. The length of the CDR3 is 15 residues. From germline, CDR1 is SGHTA and CDR2 FQGNSA.

The genes are TRBV27 and TRBJ2-7, with D possibly TRBD2 on 5 matching bases. Germline values: CDR1 MNHEY, CDR2 SMNVEV (reference sequence). The CDR3 runs to 14 residues. V shed 6 bases and J shed 1 base, with 13 bases lying between them. The CDR3 nucleotides are TGTGCCAGCAGCGCCCGACGGGGATCCTACGAGCAGTACTTC. It is translated as CASSARRGSYEQYF.

The chain employs TRBV24-1 and TRBJ1-5; TRBD1 matches 7 bases. The CDR3 covers 17 residues. The germline gives CDR1 KGHDR, CDR2 SFDVKD. The trim removed 0 bases at V and 2 bases at J, leaving 6 bases unmatched. CDR3 sequence (DNA): TGTGCCACCAGTGATTTGCACAGGGGTAAAGGCAATCAGCCCCAGCATTTT. Translated: CATSDLHRGKGNQPQHF.

This clone was observed a few times. The chain employs TRBV3-1 (or the pseudogene TRBV3-2) and TRBJ2-7; TRBD2 agrees at 10 bases. Germline CDR1 and CDR2: LGHDT and YNNKEL (reference sequence). This CDR3 comprises 20 residues. V lost 4 bases and J lost 5; bases outside the gene matches: 23. DNA for the CDR3: TGTGCCAGCAGCCCTAACCGGGACAGGCCGGACGGGACTAGCGAGGACGAGCAGTACTTC. It is translated as CASSPNRDRPDGTSEDEQYF.

In its sample, this clone was seen once. The rearrangement links TRBV6-6 to TRBJ2-2; 11 nucleotides agree with TRBD1. CDR3 length equals 15 residues. With V trimmed by 6 bases and J by 6 bases, 6 bases remained unmatched. CDR1 MNHNY and CDR2 SVGAGI come from the germline V gene (reference sequence). The CDR3 nucleotides are TGTGCCAGCAGAGGAGGGACAGGGGGTCCCGGGGAGCTGTTTTTT. It specifies CASRGGTGGPGELFF.

This rearrangement joins TRBV28 to TRBJ1-5, with D possibly TRBD1 on 5 matching bases. In germline, CDR1 is MDHEN, CDR2 SYDVKM. V was trimmed by 3 bases and J by 1 base, leaving 13 bases between them. The CDR3 has 16 amino acids. Here the CDR3 reads CASSLVRAISNQPQHF. CDR3 coding DNA: TGTGCCAGCAGTTTGGTCAGGGCGATAAGCAATCAGCCCCAGCATTTT.

This clone was seen a handful of times. CDR3 region: CASSFLDSPSGNTIYF. The CDR3 DNA is TGTGCCAGCAGCTTCCTGGACAGTCCCTCTGGAAACACCATATATTTT. The rearrangement joins TRBV9 to TRBJ1-3; D might be TRBD1 (6 bases). Germline values: CDR1 SGDLS, CDR2 YYNGEE. The CDR3 is 16 residues long. V shed 4 bases and J shed 0 bases, with 14 bases lying between them.

The sample holds one count of this clone. The chain joins TRBV3-1 (or the pseudogene TRBV3-2) to TRBJ1-5; D is perhaps TRBD1 (6 bases). The germline V and J ends were trimmed by 4 bases and 5 bases, with 15 bases remaining between them. Germline CDR1 is LGHDT and CDR2 is YNNKEL (reference sequence). The CDR3 sequence is 15 residues long. CDR3 protein: CASSRGHSTYQPQHF. The CDR3 coding sequence is TGTGCCAGCAGCCGGGGACATTCGACATATCAGCCCCAGCATTTT.